This T cell receptor (beta chain) was captured by sequencing in a study of blood T cells in healthy people across ages. A J-beta primer mix and a sample-barcoded 5' primer were used in a second PCR of about 6 to 12 cycles. TCRdb ran MiXCR on the 5' RACE reads and lists one entry per CDR3 protein. The top ten hold more than 20% of the sample, which has approximately 1,700,000 distinct CDR3 sequences, approximately 39% seen once. This receptor was identified in a human donor in good health. Sequencing input: blood.

The DNA for the CDR3 is TGTGCCCGCCCGGGACCTAGGACTAGCGGGGGAAGCACAGATACGCAGTATTTT. As protein: CARPGPRTSGGSTDTQYF. This chain uses TRBV7-9 with TRBJ2-3, with TRBD2 identical over 13 bases. Trimming cost V 11 bases and J 0 bases; bases outside gene matches: 14. There are 18 residues in the CDR3. The germline V gene encodes CDR1 SEHNR and CDR2 FQNEAQ (reference sequence).